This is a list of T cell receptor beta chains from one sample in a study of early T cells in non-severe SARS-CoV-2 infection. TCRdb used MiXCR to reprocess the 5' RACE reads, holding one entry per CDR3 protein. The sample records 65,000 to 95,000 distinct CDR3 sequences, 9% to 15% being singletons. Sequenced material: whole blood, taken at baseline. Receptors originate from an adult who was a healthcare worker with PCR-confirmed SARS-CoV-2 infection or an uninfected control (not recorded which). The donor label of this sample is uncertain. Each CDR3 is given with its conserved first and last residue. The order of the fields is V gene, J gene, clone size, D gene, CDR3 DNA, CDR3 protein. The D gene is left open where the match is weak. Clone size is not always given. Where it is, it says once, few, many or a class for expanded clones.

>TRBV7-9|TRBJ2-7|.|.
TGTGCCAGCAGCTTAAAAACTAGCTTGAACGAGCAGTACTTC
CASSLKTSLNEQYF
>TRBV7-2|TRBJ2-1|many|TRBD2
TGTGCCAGCAGCTTGGGCGGGGGGGCCCACTACAATGAGCAGTTCTTC
CASSLGGGAHYNEQFF
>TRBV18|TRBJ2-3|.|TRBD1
TGTGCCAGCTCACCTGGACAGGCGTCAGATACGCAGTATTTT
CASSPGQASDTQYF
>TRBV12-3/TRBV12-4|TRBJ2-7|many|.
TGTGCCAGCAGTTTCGTCCTCTACGAGCAGTACTTC
CASSFVLYEQYF
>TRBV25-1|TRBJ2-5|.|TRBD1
TGTGCCATCCGGCAGGGGGCTGCGGGAGAGACCCAGTACTTC
CAIRQGAAGETQYF
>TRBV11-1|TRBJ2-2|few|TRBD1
TGTGCCAGCAGCTTCCGGACAGGGGAAGCCGGGGAGCTGTTTTTT
CASSFRTGEAGELFF
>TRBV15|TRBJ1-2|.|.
TGTGCCACCAGCAGAGATTCTGAATATGGCTACACCTTC
CATSRDSEYGYTF
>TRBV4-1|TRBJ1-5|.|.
TGCGCCAGCAGTCGGGACCTTATCCAGCCCCAGCATTTT
CASSRDLIQPQHF
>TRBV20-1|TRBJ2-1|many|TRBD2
TGCAGTGCTAGAGCCGGGAGTTTTAGCGGGTACAATGAGCAGTTCTTC
CSARAGSFSGYNEQFF
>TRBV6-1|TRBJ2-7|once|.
TGTGCCAGCGGACGACAAGGGGCGGGCGAGCAGTACTTC
CASGRQGAGEQYF
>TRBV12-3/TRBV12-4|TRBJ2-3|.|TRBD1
TGTGCCAGCAGTTTAACTCAGGGGGCAGATACGCAGTATTTT
CASSLTQGADTQYF
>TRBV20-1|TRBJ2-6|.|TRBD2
TGCAGTGCTCTACGGACTAGCGGGCACTCTGGGGCCAACGTCCTGACTTTC
CSALRTSGHSGANVLTF